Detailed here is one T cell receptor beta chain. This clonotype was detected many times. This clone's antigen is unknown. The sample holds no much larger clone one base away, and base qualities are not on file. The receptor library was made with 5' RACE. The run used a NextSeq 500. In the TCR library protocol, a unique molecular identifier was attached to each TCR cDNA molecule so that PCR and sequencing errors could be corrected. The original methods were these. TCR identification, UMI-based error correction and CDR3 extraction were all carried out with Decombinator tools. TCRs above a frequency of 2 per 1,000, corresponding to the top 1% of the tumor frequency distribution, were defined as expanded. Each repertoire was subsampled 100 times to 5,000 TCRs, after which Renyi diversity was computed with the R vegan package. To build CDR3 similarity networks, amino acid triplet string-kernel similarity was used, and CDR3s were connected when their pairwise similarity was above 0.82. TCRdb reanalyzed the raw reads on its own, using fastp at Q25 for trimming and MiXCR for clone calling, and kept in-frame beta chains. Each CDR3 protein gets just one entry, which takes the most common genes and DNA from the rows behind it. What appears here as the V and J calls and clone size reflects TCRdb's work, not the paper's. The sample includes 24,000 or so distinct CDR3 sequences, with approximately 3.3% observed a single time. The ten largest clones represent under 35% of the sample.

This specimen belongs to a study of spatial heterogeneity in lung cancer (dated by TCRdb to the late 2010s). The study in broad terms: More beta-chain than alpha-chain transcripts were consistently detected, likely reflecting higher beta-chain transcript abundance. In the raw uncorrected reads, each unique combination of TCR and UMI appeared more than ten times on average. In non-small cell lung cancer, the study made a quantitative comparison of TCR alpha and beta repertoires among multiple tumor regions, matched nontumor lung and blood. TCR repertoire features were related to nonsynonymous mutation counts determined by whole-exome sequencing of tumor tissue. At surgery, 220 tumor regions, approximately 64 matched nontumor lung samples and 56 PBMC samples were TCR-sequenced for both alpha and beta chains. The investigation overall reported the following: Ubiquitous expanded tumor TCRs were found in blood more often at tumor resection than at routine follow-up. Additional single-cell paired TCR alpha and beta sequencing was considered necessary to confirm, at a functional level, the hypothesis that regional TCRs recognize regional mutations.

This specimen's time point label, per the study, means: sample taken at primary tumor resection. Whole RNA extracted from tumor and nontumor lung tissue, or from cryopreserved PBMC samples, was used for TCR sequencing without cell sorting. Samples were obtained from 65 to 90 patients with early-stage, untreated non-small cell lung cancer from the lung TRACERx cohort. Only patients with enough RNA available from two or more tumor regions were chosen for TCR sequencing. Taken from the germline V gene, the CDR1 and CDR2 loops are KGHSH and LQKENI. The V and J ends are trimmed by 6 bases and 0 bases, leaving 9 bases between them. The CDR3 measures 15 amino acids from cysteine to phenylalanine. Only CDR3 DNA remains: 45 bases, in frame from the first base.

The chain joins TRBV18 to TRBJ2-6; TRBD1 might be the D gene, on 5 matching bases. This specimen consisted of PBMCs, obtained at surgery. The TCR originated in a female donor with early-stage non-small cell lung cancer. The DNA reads TGTGCCAGCTCGCGACAGAGCTCTGGGGCCAACGTCCTGACTTTC. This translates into CASSRQSSGANVLTF.